This T cell receptor beta chain was captured in a study of control samples from healthy donors and cancer patients. The assay was immunoSEQ multiplex PCR, and TCRdb's table has in-frame clones only and misses some. The sample includes approximately 180,000 clones, around 94% of them seen just once. CDR3 length: 14 residues. The germline V and J ends were trimmed by 0 bases and 0 bases, with 7 bases remaining between them. Per the germline V gene, CDR1 is SGDLS and CDR2 is YYNGEE. The sequencing input was blood. This clonotype was obtained from a young woman in good health. The genes are TRBV9 and TRBJ2-7; D is perhaps TRBD1 (6 bases). CDR3 in amino acids: CASSVVDSSYEQYF. The CDR3, as DNA: TGTGCCAGCAGCGTAGTGGACAGCTCCTACGAGCAGTACTTC.